The clone carrying this TCR beta chain was found many times. V lost 4 bases and J 4 bases, leaving 10 bases between the germline ends. This CDR3 spans 12 amino acids. CDR1 SQVTM and CDR2 ANQGSEA come from the germline V gene. PCR was performed a second time for about 7 to 12 cycles using a sample-barcoded 5' primer and a J-beta primer mix. One entry per CDR3 protein results from TCRdb running MiXCR on the 5' RACE reads. The sample has hundreds of thousands of distinct CDR3 sequences, 25% to 35% seen once. The sample belongs to a study of blood T cells in healthy people across ages. Study details: For every two T cells, template switching captured about one barcoded beta molecule.

The V call is TRBV29-1, the J call TRBJ1-2, with D unresolved. The sequence was collected from a woman aged 80 or over in good health. Sequencing was carried out using blood. CDR3 nucleotide sequence: TGCAGCGTTGGGGAGTTTAGCTATGGCTACACCTTC. It specifies CSVGEFSYGYTF.